The 23 T cell receptor beta chains presented below share a single source sample, sequenced in a study of T cells and Merkel cell carcinoma outcomes. This table comes from immunoSEQ multiplex PCR, and its TCRdb copy is limited to in-frame clones, with some not included. The sample holds some 3,600 clones; almost 95% are singletons and the top ten take under 2%. Specimen: tumor tissue from Merkel cell carcinoma. Source of these receptors: a human donor with Merkel cell carcinoma.

V and J are TRBV7-6 and TRBJ2-1; TRBD2 might be the D (6 bases). CDR3 length equals 15 residues. Trimming shortened V by 5 bases and J by 8 bases, and 19 bases separated the two germline ends. CDR1 SGHVS and CDR2 FNYEAQ come from the germline V gene. The CDR3 nucleotides are TGTGCCAGCAGCCCTGGAAGCGGGCCATGGGATGAGCAGTTCTTC. Encoded protein: CASSPGSGPWDEQFF.

The chain joins TRBV5-6 to TRBJ2-5; 11 bases match TRBD2. CDR1 and CDR2 from the germline V gene are SGHDT and YYEEEE. This CDR3 comprises 16 residues. After removal of 2 bases from V and 1 base from J, the junction contained 4 bases not matched to a gene. The CDR3: CASSFYGTSGQETQYF. The CDR3 region has the DNA TGTGCCAGCAGCTTTTACGGGACTAGCGGCCAAGAGACCCAGTACTTC.

J is TRBJ2-7 and V is TRBV20-1, with no clear D. This CDR3 comprises 11 residues. V dropped 7 bases and J dropped 5 bases, with 12 bases sitting between them. Germline V gives CDR1 DFQATT, CDR2 SNEGSKA (reference sequence). This chain's CDR3 is CSVLPRDEQYF. The CDR3 DNA reads as TGCAGTGTCCTCCCCCGAGACGAGCAGTACTTC.

This chain links TRBV27 with TRBJ2-1, with D perhaps TRBD1 (5 bases). The CDR3 consists of 13 residues. With 3 bases removed from V and 4 bases from J, the gap between germline ends came to 7 bases. Germline V CDR1 and CDR2: MNHEY, SMNVEV (reference sequence). The CDR3 loop is CASSFQGYNEQFF. CDR3 DNA: TGTGCCAGCAGTTTCCAGGGATACAATGAGCAGTTCTTC.

This rearrangement joins TRBV6-5 to TRBJ1-1; D not resolved. The germline V gene has CDR1 MNHEY and CDR2 SVGAGI. This CDR3 comprises 14 residues. With 7 bases removed from V and 5 bases from J, the gap between germline ends came to 17 bases. The CDR3 region has the DNA TGTGCCAGCACCATAAGAGGGATAGAAACTGAAGCTTTCTTT. Its translation: CASTIRGIETEAFF.

The V and J genes are TRBV29-1 and TRBJ2-6; D is possibly TRBD2 (6 bases). Germline V gene data show CDR1 as SQVTM and CDR2 as ANQGSEA. The CDR3 has 17 amino acids. The V end lost 4 bases, the J end lost 0 bases, and 16 bases lay between the germline ends. CDR3 residues: CSVGGSGVSSGANVLTF. CDR3 nucleotide sequence: TGCAGCGTTGGGGGGTCGGGGGTGTCCTCTGGGGCCAACGTCCTGACTTTC.

This chain links TRBV5-8 with TRBJ2-1; D uncertain. The CDR3 is 15 residues long. V was pared by 3 bases and J by 0 bases, with 10 bases between. CDR1 and CDR2 from the germline V gene are SGHTS and YDEGEE. The CDR3 is CASSSTRFSYNEQFF. The DNA for the CDR3 is TGTGCCAGCAGCTCGACCCGATTCTCCTACAATGAGCAGTTCTTC.

The chain carries TRBV5-1 and TRBJ2-4; D could derive from TRBD1 or TRBD2 (6 bases each). Trimming took off 6 bases at V and 6 bases at J, with 22 bases between the two ends. This CDR3 contains 16 residues. Per the germline V gene, CDR1 is SGHRS and CDR2 is YFSETQ. CDR3 sequence (DNA): TGCGCCAGCACCCGGGGGTCGGGACAAGGGCCAAACATTCAGTACTTC. The encoded protein is CASTRGSGQGPNIQYF.

This clone was detected once. The gene calls are TRBV9 and TRBJ2-1, with D possibly TRBD2 on 6 matching bases. The length of the CDR3 is 14 residues. Trimming stripped 4 bases from V and 9 bases from J, with 17 bases between. Germline V lookup: CDR1 SGDLS, CDR2 YYNGEE. The CDR3 nucleotides are TGTGCCAGCAGCCCGCGACTAGGGACGAGTGAGCAGTTCTTC. Residues: CASSPRLGTSEQFF.

The V gene is TRBV5-6, the J gene TRBJ1-2; D possibly corresponds to TRBD1 (6 bases). This CDR3 is built from 16 residues. The germline CDR1 and CDR2 sequences are SGHDT and YYEEEE. Trimming cost V 1 base and J 4 bases, with 17 bases left between them. The CDR3: CASSLRGTDGSYGYTF. The CDR3, as DNA: TGTGCCAGCAGCTTGAGGGGGACCGATGGGAGCTATGGCTACACCTTC.

V and J are TRBV18 and TRBJ2-1; 8 nucleotides line up with TRBD1. The J segment lost 6 bases and the V segment lost 4 bases, leaving 17 bases of the junction unmatched. Germline V CDR1 and CDR2: KGHSH, LQKENI. The CDR3 has 18 amino acids. The CDR3: CASSLVNRGFKSRNEQFF. CDR3 nucleotides: TGTGCCAGCTCACTGGTTAACAGGGGGTTTAAGAGTCGCAATGAGCAGTTCTTC.

This chain joins TRBV30 and TRBJ2-1, with D tentatively TRBD2 (7 bases). Germline assignment: CDR1 GTSNPN and CDR2 SVGIG (reference sequence). The CDR3 contains 13 residues. Between the trimmed V and J ends, which lost 3 bases and 14 bases, there was a span of 20 bases. CDR3 sequence reads: CAWRGGLASYEFF. The CDR3 DNA reads TGTGCCTGGAGGGGGGGGCTGGCATCTTACGAGTTCTTC.

This chain connects TRBV5-4 to TRBJ2-5; D might be TRBD2 (6 bases). This CDR3 comprises 15 residues. From germline, CDR1 is SGHNT and CDR2 YYREEE (reference sequence). Trimming shortened V by 4 bases and J by 3 bases, and 16 bases separated the two germline ends. The chain's CDR3 is CASSLDQRLEETQYF. Written as DNA, the CDR3 is TGTGCCAGCAGCCTGGACCAAAGACTAGAAGAGACCCAGTACTTC.

The CDR3 region is CASLSAGGTDDEQFF. CDR3 bases: TGTGCCAGCTTGTCAGCGGGAGGGACGGACGATGAGCAGTTCTTC. The chain joins TRBV28 to TRBJ2-1; TRBD2 agrees at 10 bases. The trim removed 8 bases at V and 8 bases at J, leaving 12 bases unmatched. The CDR3 extends over 15 amino acids. Germline V CDR1 and CDR2: MDHEN, SYDVKM. Looking up the rest from reference TRBV28 and TRBJ2-1 gives the full variable domain: DVKVTQSSRYLVKRTGEKVFLECVQDMDHENMFWYRQDPGLGLRLIYFSYDVKMKEKGDIPEGYSVSREKKERFSLILESASTNQTSMYLCASLSAGGTDDEQFFGPGTRLTVL.

The chain employs TRBV9 and TRBJ2-7, with a tentative D call TRBD1 (6 bases). The V end lost 1 base, the J end lost 5 bases, and 10 bases lay between the germline ends. CDR1 is SGDLS, CDR2 YYNGEE, per germline. The CDR3 loop spans 13 amino acids. CDR3: CASSVSHRDEQYF. The CDR3 coding sequence is TGTGCCAGCAGCGTAAGCCACAGGGACGAGCAGTACTTC.

As concerns this clone: Germline and junction disagree at one end, which may indicate a read error. The V gene is TRBV7-8, the J gene TRBJ1-5; possibly TRBD1 for D (5 bases). The CDR3 spans 13 residues. Germline CDR1 is SGHVS and CDR2 is FQNEAQ. This CDR3 reads CVSSRGFGQPQHF. The CDR3 DNA follows: TGTGTCAGCAGCCGGGGGTTTGGGCAGCCCCAGCATTTT. Looking up the rest from reference TRBV7-8 and TRBJ1-5 gives the full variable domain: GAGVSQSPRYKVAKRGQDVALRCDPISGHVSLFWYQQALGQGPEFLTYFQNEAQLDKSGLPSDRFFAERPEGSVSTLKIQRTQQEDSAVYLCVSSRGFGQPQHFGDGTRLSIL.

V usage is TRBV28 and J usage is TRBJ1-6; TRBD1 matches 7 bases. The trim removed 3 bases at V and 2 bases at J, leaving 7 bases unmatched. The germline V gene has CDR1 MDHEN and CDR2 SYDVKM. The length of the CDR3 is 17 residues. The CDR3 sequence is CASSFPGTAPYNSPLHF. The CDR3 DNA reads as TGTGCCAGCAGTTTTCCGGGGACAGCCCCCTATAATTCACCCCTCCACTTT.

Details on this clone: Relative to the germline gene, one junction end is altered; a read error may explain this. CDR3 DNA: TGCAGCCTTGAATTCCCCGGGGGGGAGGGCACCTACGAGCAGTACTTC. This gives the protein CSLEFPGGEGTYEQYF. The chain joins TRBV29-1 to TRBJ2-7; 8 bases fit TRBD2. This CDR3 contains 16 residues. CDR1 is SQVTM and CDR2 is ANQGSEA in the germline V gene.

This chain connects TRBV10-2 to TRBJ2-1, with D tentatively TRBD2 (5 bases). V was clipped by 5 bases and J by 5 bases, with 13 bases between them. This CDR3 spans 14 amino acids. Germline CDR1 WSHSY, CDR2 SAAADI. The CDR3 sequence is CASSPAGRDNEQFF. In DNA, the CDR3 is TGCGCCAGCAGTCCAGCTGGGCGGGACAATGAGCAGTTCTTC.

The genes are TRBV6-1 and TRBJ2-7, with a possible D match to TRBD2 (8 bases). Germline CDR1 reads MNHNS; CDR2 reads SASEGT. V gave up 6 bases and J gave up 3 bases, with 18 bases separating them. The CDR3 sequence is 15 residues long. Written as DNA, the CDR3 is TGTGCCAGCAGCTTAACGGGGGGGGACAGCTACGAGCAGTACTTC. This gives the protein CASSLTGGDSYEQYF.

V and J are TRBV4-2 and TRBJ1-3; 7 bases map to TRBD1. The V gene end was trimmed by 1 base and the J gene end by 2 bases; junction bases not matched to a gene: 11. Germline values: CDR1 LGHNA, CDR2 YNFKEQ. This CDR3 has 18 residues. CDR3 nucleotide sequence: TGTGCCAGCAGCCAAGCCCCAGGAACAGGGGCCGCTGGAAACACCATATATTTT. This sequence encodes CASSQAPGTGAAGNTIYF.

The chain recombines TRBV28 with TRBJ2-1; TRBD2 matches 11 bases. The length of the CDR3 is 15 residues. The germline V gene encodes CDR1 MDHEN and CDR2 SYDVKM. Germline trimming cut 3 bases from V and 7 bases from J; bases unmatched to any gene: 5. As DNA, the CDR3 is TGTGCCAGCAGTTTTACTAGCGGGGGTTGGAATGAGCAGTTCTTC. Its protein is CASSFTSGGWNEQFF.

This chain connects TRBV7-9 to TRBJ2-1, with no clear D. CDR1 is SEHNR and CDR2 is FQNEAQ in the germline V gene (reference sequence). This CDR3 contains 12 residues. The V and J ends lost 5 bases and 12 bases respectively, with 14 bases between them. The CDR3 region is CASSLSQERQFF. CDR3 nucleotides: TGTGCCAGCAGCCTAAGTCAGGAAAGGCAGTTCTTC.